Below are 21 T cell receptor beta chains sequenced from a single sample in a study of regulatory T cells in long-lasting Graves disease. For TCR beta, libraries came from iRepertoire HTBI primers and Arm-PCR of CDR3 regions. TCRdb analysed the multiplex PCR reads with MiXCR anew, one entry per CDR3 protein. The sample yields about 620,000 distinct CDR3 sequences, approximately 15% seen once. Stated time point: newly diagnosed GD, antithyroid drugs for less than 3 months. Extracted PBMC RNA gave rise to the TCR library. The sample also formed part of further work on T cells in Graves' hyperthyroidism and ophthalmopathy.

This specimen consisted of peripheral blood mononuclear cells (PBMCs), obtained at new diagnosis, from a patient treated with antithyroid drugs. The receptor source for this set is a woman between 25 and 40 years old with Graves disease.

This clonotype has a handful of counts. The chain has TRBV7-9 and TRBJ2-1, with no clear D. Germline V gene data show CDR1 as SEHNR and CDR2 as FQNEAQ (reference sequence). The V gene lost 2 bases and the J gene lost 6 bases, with 8 bases spanning the gap. This CDR3 is 13 amino acids long. CDR3 sequence: CASSLNRVNEQFF. The CDR3 DNA is TGTGCCAGCAGCTTAAACCGGGTCAATGAGCAGTTCTTC.

This clonotype was found a few times. This rearrangement joins TRBV20-1 to TRBJ2-3, with D uncertain. Germline V gene sequence: CDR1 DFQATT, CDR2 SNEGSKA (reference sequence). The CDR3 spans 12 residues. The ends were cut back, 7 bases at V and 2 bases at J, with 10 bases in the middle. The CDR3 DNA reads as TGCAGTGGGCTTCCCTCCACAGATACGCAGTATTTT. Protein product: CSGLPSTDTQYF.

The chain couples TRBV18 to TRBJ2-7, with a possible D match to TRBD1 (5 bases). CDR1 is KGHSH and CDR2 is LQKENI in the germline V gene. The CDR3 runs 12 residues. V was shortened by 1 base and J by 7 bases, with 8 bases between the two germline ends. This chain's CDR3 is CASSPQGKEQYF. The DNA of the CDR3 is TGTGCCAGCTCACCACAGGGGAAAGAGCAGTACTTC.

This clonotype was observed a few times. The CDR3 is CATSVAENTEAFF. CDR3 DNA: TGTGCCACCAGTGTTGCGGAGAACACTGAAGCTTTCTTT. The chain joins TRBV24-1 to TRBJ1-1; D remains unclear. The CDR3 is made up of 13 amino acids. CDR1 and CDR2 from the germline V gene are KGHDR and SFDVKD. Between the trimmed V and J ends, which lost 5 bases and 1 base, there was a span of 7 bases.

The rearrangement joins TRBV6-2 or TRBV6-3 to TRBJ2-7; tentatively, D is TRBD1 (5 bases). Germline V lookup: CDR1 MNHEY, CDR2 SVGEGT. The CDR3 totals 14 residues. The V end was cut by 3 bases, the J end by 6 bases, with 15 bases between. The CDR3 coding sequence is TGTGCCAGCAGTTATCAGGGTCGGGCTGGCGAGCAGTACTTC. This encodes CASSYQGRAGEQYF.

The sample holds many counts of this clonotype. This chain connects TRBV28 to TRBJ2-7; 9 bases are shared with TRBD1. V lost 6 bases and J lost 6; bases outside the gene matches: 9. Germline-derived CDR1 and CDR2 are MDHEN and SYDVKM. CDR3 size: 14 residues. In nucleotides, the CDR3 is TGTGCCAGCAGAGTACAGGGGGCTAAGGTCGAGCAGTACTTC. It is translated as CASRVQGAKVEQYF.

As regards this clonotype: A much bigger clone sits one base away, suggesting this may be a read error. V usage is TRBV11-2 and J usage is TRBJ2-3; weak D call: TRBD2 (6 bases). The DNA matches TRBJ2-1 better at its end, which makes the J call doubtful. The length of the CDR3 is 13 residues. The V gene's germline CDR1 is SGHAT and CDR2 FQNNGV. The CDR3 reads CAGSPRRGSEQFF. In DNA form, the CDR3 reads TGTGCCGGCAGCCCCCGGAGGGGAAGTGAGCAGTTCTTC.

In DNA form, the CDR3 reads TGTGCCAGCAGAAGGACAGGGAGAGGGACCGGGGAGCTGTTTTTT. Amino acid sequence: CASRRTGRGTGELFF. This rearrangement joins TRBV6-1 to TRBJ2-2; 8 positions agree with TRBD1. The J segment lost 5 bases and the V segment lost 6 bases, leaving 8 bases of the junction unmatched. Germline V gene lookup returns CDR1 MNHNS and CDR2 SASEGT. CDR3 length equals 15 residues.

The chain is built from TRBV18 and TRBJ2-4; the D is unclear. The CDR3 is 13 residues long. The germline V gene encodes CDR1 KGHSH and CDR2 LQKENI. V was pared by 5 bases and J by 4 bases, with 9 bases between. The CDR3 nucleotides read TGTGCCAGCTCATCAACACTGAAAAACATTCAGTACTTC. Translated: CASSSTLKNIQYF. Using reference TRBV18 and TRBJ2-4 for the parts outside the CDR3, the full variable domain is NAGVMQNPRHLVRRRGQEARLRCSPMKGHSHVYWYRQLPEEGLKFMVYLQKENIIDESGMPKERFSAEFPKEGPSILRIQQVVRGDSAAYFCASSSTLKNIQYFGAGTRLSVL.

This clonotype was counted between two and nine times. Being one base from a much bigger clone, this may be a read error. The V gene is TRBV28, the J gene TRBJ2-4; the D is unclear. This CDR3 region has 14 residues. CDR1 is MDHEN, CDR2 SYDVKM, per germline. Here the CDR3 reads CTSTPRRVENIQYF. CDR3 DNA: TGTACCAGCACCCCTAGAAGGGTGGAAAACATTCAGTACTTC.

The rearrangement uses TRBV12-3 or TRBV12-4 and TRBJ1-2; TRBD1 might be the D (5 bases). Deletions cut 5 bases from V and 3 bases from J, with 19 bases between. The CDR3 has 16 residues. The CDR3 loop is CASSPPHTGGDYGYTF. Written as DNA, the CDR3 is TGTGCCAGCAGTCCCCCTCACACGGGGGGAGACTATGGCTACACCTTC.

This clonotype was seen a few times. The rearrangement uses TRBV29-1 and TRBJ1-2, with a weak D call TRBD1 (5 bases). CDR1 is SQVTM and CDR2 is ANQGSEA in the germline V gene. The V end was cut by 3 bases, the J end by 4 bases, with 18 bases between. The CDR3 totals 15 residues. The CDR3 here is CSVDKGGDFFYGYTF. CDR3 in DNA: TGCAGCGTTGATAAAGGAGGGGATTTCTTCTATGGCTACACCTTC.

This clonotype was observed a few times. The rearrangement joins TRBV11-3 to TRBJ1-5, with TRBD1 matching over 8 bases. The CDR3 runs to 16 residues. CDR1 is SGHNT and CDR2 is YENEEA in the germline V gene. J lost 6 bases, V lost 5 bases, and 12 bases had no gene match. The chain's CDR3 is CASSKDRAIFCQPQHF. The CDR3 DNA follows: TGTGCCAGCAGCAAGGACAGGGCCATTTTCTGTCAGCCCCAGCATTTT.

This clonotype turned up a few times. The chain carries TRBV28 and TRBJ1-2; 7 bases line up with TRBD1. This CDR3 has 14 amino acids. The V segment lost 5 bases and the J segment 3 bases; nucleotides outside the gene matches: 6. CDR1 and CDR2 (germline): MDHEN, SYDVKM. The CDR3 loop is CASSEGTGDYGYTF. CDR3 coding DNA: TGTGCCAGCAGTGAGGGAACAGGGGACTATGGCTACACCTTC.

This clonotype was recorded at least ten times. V gene TRBV7-3 combines with J gene TRBJ2-3; TRBD2 matches at 7 bases. Germline lookup yields CDR1 SGHTA and CDR2 FQGTGA. Trimming took 3 bases from V and 0 from J; bases not matched to a gene: 6. This CDR3 has 16 residues. The CDR3 reads CASSLQAGLSTDTQYF. Here the CDR3 DNA reads TGTGCCAGCAGCTTGCAAGCGGGACTTAGCACAGATACGCAGTATTTT.

The V and J genes are TRBV6-1 and TRBJ2-7, with 8 bases lining up with TRBD2. Germline V gives CDR1 MNHNS, CDR2 SASEGT. The CDR3 totals 14 residues. With V trimmed by 6 bases and J by 6 bases, 10 bases remained unmatched. CDR3: CASSYSSGNFEQYF. The CDR3 region has the DNA TGTGCCAGCAGCTACAGTAGCGGGAACTTCGAGCAGTACTTC.

This clonotype was found a few times. V usage is TRBV9 and J usage is TRBJ2-3; TRBD2 aligns across 8 bases. V lost 1 base, J lost 1 base, and 8 bases stayed unmatched. This CDR3 is built from 17 residues. CDR1 and CDR2 from the germline V gene are SGDLS and YYNGEE. In DNA form, the CDR3 reads TGTGCCAGCAGCGTACAGGTTAGCGGGAAGGGCACAGATACGCAGTATTTT. Residues: CASSVQVSGKGTDTQYF.

This clonotype was observed many times. In DNA form, the CDR3 reads TGTGCCTGGAGATGGATGAACACTGAAGCTTTCTTT. Its protein is CAWRWMNTEAFF. The chain employs TRBV30 and TRBJ1-1, with D unresolved. From germline, CDR1 is GTSNPN and CDR2 SVGIG (reference sequence). The CDR3 sequence is 12 residues long. V lost 3 bases, J lost 0 bases, and 5 bases lay in between.

This clonotype has at least ten counts. The chain's CDR3 is CATSDLSPSGRWEQYF. CDR3 DNA sequence: TGTGCCACCAGTGATTTGAGTCCTAGCGGGAGGTGGGAGCAGTACTTC. The gene calls are TRBV24-1 and TRBJ2-7; 11 nucleotides match TRBD2. Trimming took 0 bases from V and 7 from J; bases not matched to a gene: 7. The germline V gene encodes CDR1 KGHDR and CDR2 SFDVKD. There are 16 residues in the CDR3.

In its sample, this clonotype was seen many times. V gene TRBV19 combines with J gene TRBJ2-3; 7 bases map to TRBD1. The J segment lost 0 bases and the V segment lost 6 bases, leaving 3 bases of the junction unmatched. Germline CDR1 is LNHDA and CDR2 is SQIVND (reference sequence). The length of the CDR3 is 14 residues. In DNA form, the CDR3 reads TGTGCCAGTAGAGACAGGGCGAGCACAGATACGCAGTATTTT. This encodes CASRDRASTDTQYF.

This clonotype showed up many times. The chain recombines TRBV3-1 with TRBJ1-2; D gene uncertain. Deletions cut 4 bases from V and 2 bases from J, with 11 bases between. Germline-derived CDR1 and CDR2 are LGHDT and YNNKEL (reference sequence). CDR3 length equals 14 residues. CDR3 bases: TGTGCCAGCAGCCCCGGCCAGGCCAACTATGGCTACACCTTC. Its translation: CASSPGQANYGYTF.